This TCR beta chain was retrieved from a study of blood T cell repertoires in COVID-19. Study as a whole: Italy, Spain and the United States were the sources of the convalescent and acute COVID-19 samples. T cells, B-cell-depleted T cells, or PBMCs supplied cDNA or gDNA.

There are 17 residues in the CDR3. Trimming cost V 4 bases and J 0 bases, with 16 bases left between them. Germline CDR1 reads SGHAT; CDR2 reads FQNNGV. As handled by the study authors: Estimation of nucleated cell counts relied on the amplification of reference gene primers. Assay: immunoSEQ multiplex PCR; the TCRdb copy retains only in-frame clones and omits some. That table furnishes V, J and clone size, whereas the DNA furnished D and trimming. The data contain tens of thousands of clones, less than 90% of them singletons. J is TRBJ1-3 and V is TRBV11-2; possible D gene TRBD1, 5 bases. Sequences were obtained from peripheral blood. This clonotype originated in a human donor in a cohort sampled during active COVID-19. CDR3 sequence reads: CASSSLGAGRSGNTIYF. Here the CDR3 DNA reads TGTGCCAGCAGCTCTCTAGGGGCAGGCCGCTCTGGAAACACCATATATTTT.